This T cell receptor beta chain was found in a study of T cell responses to AZD1222 COVID-19 vaccine. The assay was immunoSEQ multiplex PCR, and TCRdb's table has in-frame clones only and misses some. The data contain roughly 150,000 clones, about 87% of them singletons. Germline CDR1 and CDR2: LNHDA and SQIVND (reference sequence). Trimming pared 7 bases from V and 5 bases from J, leaving 11 bases between. This CDR3 is built from 12 residues. The sample holds one count of this clone. This TCR came from an adult in good health. The sequences come from peripheral blood, collected on day 0 of AZD1222 vaccination. J is TRBJ1-2 and V is TRBV19, with unresolved D. This CDR3 is CASTPGIYGYTF. Here the CDR3 DNA reads TGTGCCAGTACCCCGGGAATTTATGGCTACACCTTC.